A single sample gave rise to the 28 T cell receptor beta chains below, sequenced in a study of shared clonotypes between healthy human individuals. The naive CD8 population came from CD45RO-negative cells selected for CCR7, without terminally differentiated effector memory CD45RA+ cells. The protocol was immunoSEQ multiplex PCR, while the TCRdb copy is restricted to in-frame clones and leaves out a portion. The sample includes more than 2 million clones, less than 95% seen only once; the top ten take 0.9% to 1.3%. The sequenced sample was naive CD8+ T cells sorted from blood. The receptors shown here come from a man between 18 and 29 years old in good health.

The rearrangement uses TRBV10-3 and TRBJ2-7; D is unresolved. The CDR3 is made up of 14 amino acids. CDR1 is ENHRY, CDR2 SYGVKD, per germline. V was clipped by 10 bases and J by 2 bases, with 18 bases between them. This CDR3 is CATSTAENPYEQYF. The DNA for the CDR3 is TGTGCCACAAGTACGGCCGAGAATCCCTACGAGCAGTACTTC.

CDR3 amino acids: CASSYVAGVNGELFF. CDR3 DNA sequence: TGTGCCAGCAGTTATGTGGCGGGAGTTAACGGGGAGCTGTTTTTT. The rearrangement links TRBV6-5 to TRBJ2-2; 7 positions agree with TRBD2. Germline CDR1 and CDR2: MNHEY and SVGAGI. V dropped 3 bases and J dropped 7; count of bases not matched to a gene: 8. This CDR3 has 15 amino acids.

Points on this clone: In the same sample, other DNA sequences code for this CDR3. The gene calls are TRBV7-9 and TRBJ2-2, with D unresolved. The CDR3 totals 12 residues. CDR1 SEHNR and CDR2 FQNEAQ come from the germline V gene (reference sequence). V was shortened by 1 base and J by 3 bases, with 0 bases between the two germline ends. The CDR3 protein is CASSLDTGELFF. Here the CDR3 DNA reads TGTGCCAGCAGCTTAGACACCGGGGAGCTGTTTTTT.

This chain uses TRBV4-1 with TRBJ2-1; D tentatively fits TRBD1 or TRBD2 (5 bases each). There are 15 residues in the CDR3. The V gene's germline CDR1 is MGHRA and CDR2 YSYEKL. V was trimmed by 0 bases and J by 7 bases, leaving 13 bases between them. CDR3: CASSQEYQGPNEQFF. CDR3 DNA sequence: TGCGCCAGCAGCCAAGAATACCAGGGACCTAATGAGCAGTTCTTC.

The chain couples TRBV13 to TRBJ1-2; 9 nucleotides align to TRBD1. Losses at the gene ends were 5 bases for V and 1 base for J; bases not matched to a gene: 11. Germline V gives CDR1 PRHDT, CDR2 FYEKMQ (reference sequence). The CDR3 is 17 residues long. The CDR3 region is CASSGPVPGQGNYGYTF. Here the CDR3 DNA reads TGTGCCAGCAGCGGACCAGTACCGGGACAGGGTAACTATGGCTACACCTTC.

CDR3 residues: CASSSERTSGYEQYF. The CDR3, as DNA: TGTGCCAGCAGCTCGGAGCGGACTAGCGGCTACGAGCAGTACTTC. The chain uses TRBV7-9 and TRBJ2-7, with 10 nucleotides matching TRBD2. V lost 4 bases to trimming and J lost 3 bases; unmatched junction nucleotides: 6. The CDR3 runs to 15 residues. Germline V gene sequence: CDR1 SEHNR, CDR2 FQNEAQ (reference sequence). The full variable domain, its missing parts supplied by reference TRBV7-9 and TRBJ2-7, is DTGVSQNPRHKITKRGQNVTFRCDPISEHNRLYWYRQTLGQGPEFLTYFQNEAQLEKSRLLSDRFSAERPKGSFSTLEIQRTEQGDSAMYLCASSSERTSGYEQYFGPGTRLTVT.

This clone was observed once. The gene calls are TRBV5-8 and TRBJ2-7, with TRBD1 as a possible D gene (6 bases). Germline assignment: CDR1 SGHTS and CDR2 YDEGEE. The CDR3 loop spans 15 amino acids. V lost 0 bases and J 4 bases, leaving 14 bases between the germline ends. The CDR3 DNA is TGTGCCAGCAGCTTGGCAATAGGGGGTCCATACGAGCAGTACTTC. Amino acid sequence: CASSLAIGGPYEQYF.

CDR3: CASSQPGGGANTEAFF. DNA of the CDR3: TGCGCCAGCAGCCAACCCGGAGGGGGGGCGAACACTGAAGCTTTCTTT. This sequence joins TRBV4-1 and TRBJ1-1; D is possibly TRBD1 (6 bases). The CDR3 loop spans 16 amino acids. The germline CDR1 and CDR2 sequences are MGHRA and YSYEKL. The ends were cut back, 2 bases at V and 1 base at J, with 14 bases in the middle.

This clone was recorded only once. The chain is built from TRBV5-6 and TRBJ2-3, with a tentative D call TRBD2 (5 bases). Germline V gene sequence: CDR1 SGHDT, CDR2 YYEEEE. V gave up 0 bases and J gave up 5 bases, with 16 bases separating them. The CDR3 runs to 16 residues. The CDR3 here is CASSLDGPQRGDTQYF. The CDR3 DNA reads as TGTGCCAGCAGCTTGGACGGGCCCCAACGGGGAGATACGCAGTATTTT.

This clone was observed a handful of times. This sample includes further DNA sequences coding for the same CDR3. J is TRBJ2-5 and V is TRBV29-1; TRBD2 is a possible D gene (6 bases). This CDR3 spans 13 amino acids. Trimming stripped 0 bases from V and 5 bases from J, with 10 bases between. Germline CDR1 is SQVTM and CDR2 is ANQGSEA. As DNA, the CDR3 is TGCAGCGTTGAAGAAGGACGGGGGGAGACCCAGTACTTC. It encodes CSVEEGRGETQYF. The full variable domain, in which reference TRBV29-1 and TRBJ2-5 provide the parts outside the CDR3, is SAVISQKPSRDICQRGTSLTIQCQVDSQVTMMFWYRQQPGQSLTLIATANQGSEATYESGFVIDKFPISRPNLTFSTLTVSNMSPEDSSIYLCSVEEGRGETQYFGPGTRLLVL.

The CDR3 region is CASSSDRGRGETQYF. The CDR3, as DNA: TGTGCCAGCAGCTCGGACAGGGGGCGAGGGGAGACCCAGTACTTC. The chain recombines TRBV7-2 with TRBJ2-5, with 11 positions matching TRBD1. Germline V gene data show CDR1 as SGHTA and CDR2 as FQGNSA. The CDR3 has 15 residues. V lost 4 bases to trimming and J lost 5 bases; unmatched junction nucleotides: 6. Filled out from reference TRBV7-2 and TRBJ2-5, the complete variable domain reads GAGVSQSPSNKVTEKGKDVELRCDPISGHTALYWYRQSLGQGLEFLIYFQGNSAPDKSGLPSDRFSAERTGGSVSTLTIQRTQQEDSAVYLCASSSDRGRGETQYFGPGTRLLVL.

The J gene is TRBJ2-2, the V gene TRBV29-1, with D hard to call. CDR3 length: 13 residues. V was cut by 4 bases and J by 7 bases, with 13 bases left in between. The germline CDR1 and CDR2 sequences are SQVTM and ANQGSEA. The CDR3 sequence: CSVGGPMGGELFF. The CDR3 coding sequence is TGCAGCGTTGGGGGTCCCATGGGCGGGGAGCTGTTTTTT.

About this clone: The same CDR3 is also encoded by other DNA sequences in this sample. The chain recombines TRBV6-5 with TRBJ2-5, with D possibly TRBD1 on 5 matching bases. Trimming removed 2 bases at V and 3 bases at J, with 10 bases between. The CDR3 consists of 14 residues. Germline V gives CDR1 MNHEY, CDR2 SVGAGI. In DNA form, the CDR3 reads TGTGCCAGCAGTTACCAGGGTGGAGAAGAGACCCAGTACTTC. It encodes CASSYQGGEETQYF.

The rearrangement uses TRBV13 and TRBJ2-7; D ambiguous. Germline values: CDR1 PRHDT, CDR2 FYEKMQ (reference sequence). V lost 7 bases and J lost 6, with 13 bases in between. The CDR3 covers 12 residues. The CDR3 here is CASTADGGEQYF. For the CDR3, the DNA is TGTGCCAGCACCGCCGATGGCGGCGAGCAGTACTTC.

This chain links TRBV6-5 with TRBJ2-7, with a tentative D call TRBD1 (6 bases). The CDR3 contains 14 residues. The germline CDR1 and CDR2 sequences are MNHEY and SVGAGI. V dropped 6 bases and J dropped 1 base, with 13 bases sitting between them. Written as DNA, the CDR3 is TGTGCCAGCAGCGAAGGACAGCGGTCCTACGAGCAGTACTTC. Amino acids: CASSEGQRSYEQYF.

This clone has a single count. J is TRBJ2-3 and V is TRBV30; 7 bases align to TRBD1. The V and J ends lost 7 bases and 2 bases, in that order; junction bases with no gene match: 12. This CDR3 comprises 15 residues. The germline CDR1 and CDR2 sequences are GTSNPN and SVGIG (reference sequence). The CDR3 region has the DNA TGTGCCTTAAATGAGGGGGCGATAAACACAGATACGCAGTATTTT. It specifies CALNEGAINTDTQYF.

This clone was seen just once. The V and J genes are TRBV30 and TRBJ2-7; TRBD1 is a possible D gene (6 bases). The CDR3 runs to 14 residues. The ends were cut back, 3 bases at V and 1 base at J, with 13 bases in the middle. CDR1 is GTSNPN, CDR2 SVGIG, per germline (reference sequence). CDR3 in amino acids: CAWRGWTESYEQYF. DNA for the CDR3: TGTGCCTGGAGAGGGTGGACAGAGTCCTACGAGCAGTACTTC.

The CDR3: CASRGTSGTDTQYF. CDR3 DNA sequence: TGTGCCAGCAGAGGGACTAGCGGCACAGATACGCAGTATTTT. The V and J genes are TRBV6-5 and TRBJ2-3; 10 nucleotides agree with TRBD2. CDR1 MNHEY and CDR2 SVGAGI come from the germline V gene. V shed 6 bases, J shed 1 base, and the junction held 1 base outside the gene matches. The CDR3 has 14 amino acids.

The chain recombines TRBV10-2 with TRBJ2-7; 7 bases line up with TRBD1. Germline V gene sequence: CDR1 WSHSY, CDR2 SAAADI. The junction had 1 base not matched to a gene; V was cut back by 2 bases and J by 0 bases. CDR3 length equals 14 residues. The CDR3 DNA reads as TGCGCCAGCAGTGAGAGGGACAGCTCCTACGAGCAGTACTTC. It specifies CASSERDSSYEQYF.

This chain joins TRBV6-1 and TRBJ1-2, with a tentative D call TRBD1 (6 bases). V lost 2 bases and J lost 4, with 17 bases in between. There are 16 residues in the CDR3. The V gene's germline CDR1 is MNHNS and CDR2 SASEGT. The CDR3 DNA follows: TGTGCCAGCAGTGAATTTATATGGGGGGCCAGCTATGGCTACACCTTC. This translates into CASSEFIWGASYGYTF.

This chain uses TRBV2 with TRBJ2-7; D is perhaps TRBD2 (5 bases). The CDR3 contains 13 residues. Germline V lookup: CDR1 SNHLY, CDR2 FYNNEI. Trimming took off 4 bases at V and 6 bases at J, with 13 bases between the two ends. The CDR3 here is CASSGESQIEQYF. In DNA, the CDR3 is TGTGCCAGCAGTGGGGAGTCCCAGATCGAGCAGTACTTC.

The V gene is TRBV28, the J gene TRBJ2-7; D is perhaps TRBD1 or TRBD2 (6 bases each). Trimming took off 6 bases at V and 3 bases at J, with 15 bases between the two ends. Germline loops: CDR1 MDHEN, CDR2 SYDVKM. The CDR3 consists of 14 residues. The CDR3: CASRSGGGGYEQYF. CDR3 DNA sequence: TGTGCCAGCAGATCGGGTGGAGGGGGCTACGAGCAGTACTTC.

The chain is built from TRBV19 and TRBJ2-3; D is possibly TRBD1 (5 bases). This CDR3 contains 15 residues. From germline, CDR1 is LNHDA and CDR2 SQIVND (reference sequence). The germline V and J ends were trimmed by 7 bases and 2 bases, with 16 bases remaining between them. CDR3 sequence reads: CASIGGALPTDTQYF. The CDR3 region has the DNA TGTGCCAGTATCGGTGGGGCCTTACCCACAGATACGCAGTATTTT.

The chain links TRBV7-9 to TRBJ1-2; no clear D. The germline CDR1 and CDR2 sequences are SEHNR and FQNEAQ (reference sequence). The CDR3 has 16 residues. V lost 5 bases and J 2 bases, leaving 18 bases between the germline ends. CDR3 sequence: CASSATWSAINYGYTF. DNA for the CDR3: TGTGCCAGCAGCGCGACATGGTCCGCGATCAACTATGGCTACACCTTC.

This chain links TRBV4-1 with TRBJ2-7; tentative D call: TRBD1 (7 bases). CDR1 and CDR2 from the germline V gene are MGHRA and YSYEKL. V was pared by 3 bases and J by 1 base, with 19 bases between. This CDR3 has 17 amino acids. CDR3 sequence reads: CASSQGTEGARSYEQYF. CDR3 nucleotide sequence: TGCGCCAGCAGCCAGGGGACTGAGGGGGCGCGGTCCTACGAGCAGTACTTC.

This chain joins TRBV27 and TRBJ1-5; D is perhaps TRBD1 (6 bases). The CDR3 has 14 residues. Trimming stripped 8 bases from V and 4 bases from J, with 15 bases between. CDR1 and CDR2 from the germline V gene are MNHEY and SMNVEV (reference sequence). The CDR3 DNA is TGTGCCAGCGGTATACAGGGAGATAATCAGCCCCAGCATTTT. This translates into CASGIQGDNQPQHF.

In nucleotides, the CDR3 is TGCGCCAGCAGCCAAGTAATCCCGGGCGGGAGGTACGGGAATGAGCAGTTCTTC. Translation: CASSQVIPGGRYGNEQFF. The chain is built from TRBV4-3 and TRBJ2-1; 8 bases map to TRBD2. With 1 base clipped from V and 7 bases from J, the junction kept 15 bases outside the gene matches. The length of the CDR3 is 18 residues. CDR1 is LGHNA and CDR2 is YSLEER in the germline V gene.

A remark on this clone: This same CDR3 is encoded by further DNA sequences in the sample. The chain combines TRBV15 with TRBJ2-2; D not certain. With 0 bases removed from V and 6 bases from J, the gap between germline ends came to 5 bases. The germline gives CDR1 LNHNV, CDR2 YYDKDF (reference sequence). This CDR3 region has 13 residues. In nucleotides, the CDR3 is TGTGCCACCAGCAGAGATACTCCCGGGGAGCTGTTTTTT. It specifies CATSRDTPGELFF.